This TCR beta chain was identified in a study of T cells in Graves' hyperthyroidism and ophthalmopathy. Germline CDR1 is SGDLS and CDR2 is YYNGEE. This CDR3 has 14 amino acids. Trimming shortened V by 3 bases and J by 11 bases, and 18 bases separated the two germline ends. Authors of the study amplified TCR beta CDR3 regions from RNA transcripts. The study used the HTBI primer set for a first-round RT-PCR of the TCR CDR3. MiXCR, run by TCRdb on the multiplex PCR reads, gives a single entry per CDR3 protein. The top ten clones hold around four fifths of a sample with 300,000 to 450,000 distinct CDR3 sequences, roughly 25% of them seen once.

The sample consisted of blood. The sequence derives from a man aged 45-65 years with Graves' hyperthyroidism. The chain combines TRBV9 with TRBJ2-1, with D possibly being TRBD1 or TRBD2 (5 bases each). The CDR3 reads CASSAGGQLSQQFF. The CDR3 DNA reads as TGTGCCAGCAGCGCTGGGGGTCAGTTATCACAGCAGTTCTTC.